The 23 T cell receptor beta chains below all came from one sample that was sequenced in a study of identical twins. TCRdb fed the 5' RACE reads into MiXCR, producing one record per CDR3 protein. The table shows around 530,000 distinct CDR3 sequences, with about 15% occurring only once. These same data were also listed under a study on yellow fever vaccine responses in identical twins.

The material sequenced was CD4+ T cells sorted from blood. These TCRs come from a woman younger than 35 in good health.

The chain recombines TRBV28 with TRBJ2-5; 11 positions match TRBD1. Per the germline V gene, CDR1 is MDHEN and CDR2 is SYDVKM. The V and J ends lost 6 bases and 5 bases, in that order; junction bases with no gene match: 8. This CDR3 region has 15 residues. The CDR3 sequence: CASRDGQGASETQYF. CDR3 coding DNA: TGTGCCAGCAGGGACGGACAGGGGGCGAGTGAGACCCAGTACTTC.

This chain links TRBV11-2 with TRBJ1-3; a possible D gene is TRBD1 (5 bases). V was trimmed by 0 bases and J by 0 bases, leaving 18 bases between them. Germline assignment: CDR1 SGHAT and CDR2 FQNNGV. The CDR3 sequence is 19 residues long. CDR3 in amino acids: CASSLEVVSGQSSGNTIYF. For the CDR3, the DNA is TGTGCCAGCAGCTTAGAGGTGGTCTCGGGGCAGAGCTCTGGAAACACCATATATTTT.

This clonotype showed up just a few times. This rearrangement joins TRBV15 to TRBJ2-6, with 9 positions matching TRBD1. The germline gives CDR1 LNHNV, CDR2 YYDKDF (reference sequence). The CDR3 consists of 16 residues. Trimming at V came to 6 bases and at J to 2 bases, leaving 5 bases not matched to a gene. CDR3 sequence reads: CATRKGQGAGANVLTF. The CDR3 nucleotides are TGTGCCACCAGAAAGGGACAGGGCGCTGGGGCCAACGTCCTGACTTTC. Based on the CDR3 plus reference TRBV15 and TRBJ2-6, the full variable domain is DAMVIQNPRYQVTQFGKPVTLSCSQTLNHNVMYWYQQKSSQAPKLLFHYYDKDFNNEADTPDNFQSRRPNTSFCFLDIRSPGLGDTAMYLCATRKGQGAGANVLTFGAGSRLTVL.

The gene calls are TRBV12-3 or TRBV12-4 and TRBJ2-2; D is unresolved. V dropped 2 bases and J dropped 0 bases, with 7 bases sitting between them. The CDR3 sequence is 15 residues long. The CDR3 reads CASSLHTTNTGELFF. DNA of the CDR3: TGTGCCAGCAGTTTACACACCACGAACACCGGGGAGCTGTTTTTT.

Only a few counts were recorded for this clonotype. CDR3 DNA sequence: TGTGCCAGCAGTGGGGCTAGCGGGAGTGGGTCCTACAATGAGCAGTTCTTC. The encoded protein is CASSGASGSGSYNEQFF. The chain combines TRBV2 with TRBJ2-1, with 10 positions matching TRBD2. The V and J ends lost 4 bases and 1 base, in that order; junction bases with no gene match: 7. Looked up from germline, CDR1 is SNHLY and CDR2 is FYNNEI. This CDR3 has 17 residues.

This chain uses TRBV7-9 with TRBJ2-5, with a weak D call TRBD2 (6 bases). The CDR3 is made up of 10 amino acids. V was pared by 8 bases and J by 9 bases, with 10 bases between. From germline, CDR1 is SEHNR and CDR2 FQNEAQ (reference sequence). The CDR3 DNA is TGTGCCAGCTCCGGAGGGTCCCAGTACTTC. It is translated as CASSGGSQYF. The full variable domain, in which reference TRBV7-9 and TRBJ2-5 provide the parts outside the CDR3, is DTGVSQNPRHKITKRGQNVTFRCDPISEHNRLYWYRQTLGQGPEFLTYFQNEAQLEKSRLLSDRFSAERPKGSFSTLEIQRTEQGDSAMYLCASSGGSQYFGPGTRLLVL.

This chain uses TRBV19 with TRBJ2-1; D is possibly TRBD2 (6 bases). CDR1 and CDR2 (germline): LNHDA, SQIVND (reference sequence). The germline V and J ends were trimmed by 0 bases and 0 bases, with 12 bases remaining between them. The CDR3 runs 17 residues. DNA of the CDR3: TGTGCCAGTAGTATAGATGGACTATCGAGCTCCTACAATGAGCAGTTCTTC. Residues: CASSIDGLSSSYNEQFF.

This sequence joins TRBV6-1 and TRBJ1-1; perhaps TRBD1 as D (6 bases). The CDR3 runs 16 residues. CDR1 is MNHNS and CDR2 is SASEGT in the germline V gene. V lost 8 bases and J 3 bases, leaving 22 bases between the germline ends. The chain's CDR3 is CASRFLPSGGHTEAFF. The CDR3 nucleotides are TGTGCCAGCCGCTTCCTCCCGTCGGGGGGCCACACTGAAGCTTTCTTT.

The CDR3 loop reads CASSRGGTVLHNEQFF. The CDR3, as DNA: TGTGCCAGCAGCAGGGGGGGGACAGTCCTTCACAATGAGCAGTTCTTC. The chain joins TRBV7-2 to TRBJ2-1; the D call may be TRBD1 or TRBD2 (7 bases each). Trimming took 5 bases from V and 5 from J, leaving 19 bases between them. In germline, CDR1 is SGHTA, CDR2 FQGNSA. The CDR3 has 16 residues. The full variable domain, its missing parts supplied by reference TRBV7-2 and TRBJ2-1, is GAGVSQSPSNKVTEKGKDVELRCDPISGHTALYWYRQSLGQGLEFLIYFQGNSAPDKSGLPSDRFSAERTGGSVSTLTIQRTQQEDSAVYLCASSRGGTVLHNEQFFGPGTRLTVL.

This clonotype was recorded at least ten times. The chain links TRBV14 to TRBJ1-1; D is undetermined. Per germline, CDR1 SGHDN and CDR2 FVKESK. The CDR3 contains 13 residues. V lost 4 bases and J 0 bases, leaving 6 bases between the germline ends. CDR3 bases: TGTGCCAGCAGCCTGGCGATGAACACTGAAGCTTTCTTT. Protein sequence: CASSLAMNTEAFF.

Only a few counts were recorded for this clonotype. J is TRBJ2-7 and V is TRBV28; 11 bases match TRBD2. This CDR3 comprises 14 residues. V was pared by 8 bases and J by 1 base, with 4 bases of the junction left unmatched. The germline V gene has CDR1 MDHEN and CDR2 SYDVKM. CDR3 DNA: TGTGCCAGCTACGGGACTAGCGGTTCCTACGAGCAGTACTTC. Translation: CASYGTSGSYEQYF.

This clonotype was seen more than once but under ten times. This chain uses TRBV20-1 with TRBJ1-4; tentative D call: TRBD1 (5 bases). The CDR3 has 14 residues. Germline CDR1 is DFQATT and CDR2 is SNEGSKA (reference sequence). The V end was cut by 4 bases, the J end by 4 bases, with 13 bases between. The chain's CDR3 is CSAKAGTLNEKLFF. Written as DNA, the CDR3 is TGCAGTGCTAAAGCAGGGACGCTTAATGAAAAACTGTTTTTT.

In this sample, this clonotype turned up a few times. Here the CDR3 reads CASSGGRGLGTDTQYF. Here the CDR3 DNA reads TGTGCCAGCAGCGGAGGAAGGGGGCTCGGCACAGATACGCAGTATTTT. The J gene is TRBJ2-3, the V gene TRBV2, with 7 bases lining up with TRBD1. Germline trimming cut 6 bases from V and 1 base from J; bases unmatched to any gene: 10. Looked up from germline, CDR1 is SNHLY and CDR2 is FYNNEI. This CDR3 is 16 amino acids long.

This clonotype was observed a handful of times. The chain combines TRBV7-8 with TRBJ2-2; 7 positions agree with TRBD1. The V and J ends lost 7 bases and 0 bases, in that order; junction bases with no gene match: 5. The CDR3 has 15 residues. Germline V gives CDR1 SGHVS, CDR2 FQNEAQ. CDR3 residues: CASTFGTANTGELFF. CDR3 coding DNA: TGTGCCAGCACATTCGGGACAGCGAACACCGGGGAGCTGTTTTTT.

This clonotype was observed a handful of times. The J gene is TRBJ2-7, the V gene TRBV28, with D perhaps TRBD1 or TRBD2 (5 bases each). Germline values: CDR1 MDHEN, CDR2 SYDVKM. V was trimmed by 6 bases and J by 2 bases, leaving 14 bases between them. This CDR3 spans 14 amino acids. This CDR3 reads CASRGRGPTYEQYV. CDR3 in DNA: TGTGCCAGCAGGGGCCGGGGACCTACCTACGAGCAGTACGTC.

J is TRBJ2-5 and V is TRBV28; D not certain. The CDR3 covers 15 residues. V dropped 5 bases and J dropped 4 bases, with 17 bases sitting between them. The germline CDR1 and CDR2 sequences are MDHEN and SYDVKM. CDR3 sequence (DNA): TGTGCCAGCAGTGATACGTGGGCGGTGGGAGAGACCCAGTACTTC. Translated: CASSDTWAVGETQYF. Full variable domain (missing parts from reference TRBV28 and TRBJ2-5): DVKVTQSSRYLVKRTGEKVFLECVQDMDHENMFWYRQDPGLGLRLIYFSYDVKMKEKGDIPEGYSVSREKKERFSLILESASTNQTSMYLCASSDTWAVGETQYFGPGTRLLVL.

V and J are TRBV7-9 and TRBJ1-2, with D perhaps TRBD1 (5 bases). The CDR3 covers 13 residues. Germline V lookup: CDR1 SEHNR, CDR2 FQNEAQ (reference sequence). V lost 2 bases to trimming and J lost 5 bases, with 9 bases between them. The CDR3 DNA is TGTGCCAGCAGCTTACCAACAGGTTATGGCTACACCTTC. It yields the protein CASSLPTGYGYTF.

The chain links TRBV7-7 to TRBJ2-5; D may be TRBD1 (6 bases). With 3 bases removed from V and 5 bases from J, the gap between germline ends came to 16 bases. This CDR3 is built from 15 residues. CDR1 and CDR2 from the germline V gene are SSHAT and FNYEAQ (reference sequence). Here the CDR3 reads CASSFRLKRGETQYF. CDR3 nucleotide sequence: TGTGCCAGCAGCTTTCGACTGAAAAGGGGGGAGACCCAGTACTTC.

The rearrangement links TRBV7-9 to TRBJ2-5; 7 nucleotides align to TRBD1. CDR1 is SEHNR and CDR2 is FQNEAQ in the germline V gene (reference sequence). V lost 4 bases to trimming and J lost 1 base; unmatched junction nucleotides: 6. This CDR3 has 15 amino acids. The CDR3 reads CASSSRQGGQETQYF. The CDR3 DNA reads TGTGCCAGCAGCTCGAGACAGGGTGGCCAAGAGACCCAGTACTTC.

This clonotype was found a few times. The V call is TRBV4-2, the J call TRBJ2-1; D gene ambiguous. The CDR3 runs to 15 residues. With 4 bases removed from V and 8 bases from J, the gap between germline ends came to 18 bases. Germline V gene data show CDR1 as LGHNA and CDR2 as YNFKEQ. The CDR3 region is CASSPRFVEIYEQFF. The DNA of the CDR3 is TGTGCCAGCAGCCCAAGATTTGTAGAGATCTATGAGCAGTTCTTC.

This clonotype was counted only a few times. The V call is TRBV7-8, the J call TRBJ2-1; no firm D call. Germline CDR1 is SGHVS and CDR2 is FQNEAQ. The CDR3 runs to 14 residues. The V gene lost 4 bases and the J gene lost 5 bases, with 12 bases spanning the gap. CDR3 sequence: CASSSLDGNNEQFF. In DNA, the CDR3 is TGTGCCAGCAGCTCGCTGGACGGAAACAATGAGCAGTTCTTC.

CDR3 sequence (DNA): TGTGCCAGCAGCTCAGACATAACGGGGGGAAACAATCAGCCCCAGCATTTT. Translated, it gives CASSSDITGGNNQPQHF. The chain combines TRBV7-9 with TRBJ1-5; tentative D call: TRBD1 (5 bases). V was trimmed by 4 bases and J by 3 bases, leaving 19 bases between them. The length of the CDR3 is 17 residues. Germline values: CDR1 SEHNR, CDR2 FQNEAQ (reference sequence).

The CDR3 DNA reads TGCGCCAGCAGCCAAGATCTTGGGCAGGCATCAGGAAACACCATATATTTT. It specifies CASSQDLGQASGNTIYF. V and J are TRBV4-1 and TRBJ1-3; no reliable D call. V was shortened by 0 bases and J by 4 bases, with 16 bases between the two germline ends. The CDR3 totals 17 residues. Germline CDR1 MGHRA, CDR2 YSYEKL.